This TCR beta chain was captured in a study of T-cell reconstitution after alpha-beta-depleted transplantation in children. This CDR3 comprises 16 residues. Germline V gene sequence: CDR1 MGHDK, CDR2 SYGVNS. With V trimmed by 3 bases and J by 6 bases, 12 bases remained unmatched. Preparation of the TCRbeta library used unique molecular identifiers. TCRdb re-derived calls from the PCR reads in MiXCR, one entry per CDR3 protein. Among 200,000 to 250,000 distinct CDR3 sequences, about a tenth were seen once, and the ten largest hold 5% to 7%. This clonotype was obtained from a human donor who donated a stem cell graft to a child with acute lymphoblastic leukemia. The chain is built from TRBV25-1 and TRBJ2-7; TRBD1 aligns across 9 bases. The source was PBMCs from the stem cell graft donor, collected from the stem cell graft. The CDR3 sequence is CASSDQTRTGGREQYF. For the CDR3, the DNA is TGTGCCAGCAGTGATCAGACGAGAACAGGGGGCCGCGAGCAGTACTTC.